This paragraph reports one T cell receptor (beta chain). These data come from a study of CD8+ T cells in alopecia areata. Germline values: CDR1 SNHLY, CDR2 FYNNEI. The CDR3 contains 14 residues. Trimming took off 7 bases at V and 5 bases at J, with 15 bases between the two ends. Extracted RNA was reverse transcribed into cDNA, the sequencing template. Using immunoSEQ multiplex PCR, the repertoire was profiled, and TCRdb retains in-frame clones only, with some absent. Of a few hundred thousand clones listed, more than 60% are singletons. The sample's treatment: oral pan-JAK inhibitor, 5-10 mg twice daily.

This chain connects TRBV2 to TRBJ1-5, with D hard to call. This TCR was recovered from a human donor with alopecia areata. Sequencing was performed on CD4+ T cells sorted from blood, taken at approximately week 44, from a patient treated with tofacitinib. The CDR3 is CASNRDPTYQPQHF. In DNA, the CDR3 is TGTGCCAGCAACCGGGATCCGACTTATCAGCCCCAGCATTTT.